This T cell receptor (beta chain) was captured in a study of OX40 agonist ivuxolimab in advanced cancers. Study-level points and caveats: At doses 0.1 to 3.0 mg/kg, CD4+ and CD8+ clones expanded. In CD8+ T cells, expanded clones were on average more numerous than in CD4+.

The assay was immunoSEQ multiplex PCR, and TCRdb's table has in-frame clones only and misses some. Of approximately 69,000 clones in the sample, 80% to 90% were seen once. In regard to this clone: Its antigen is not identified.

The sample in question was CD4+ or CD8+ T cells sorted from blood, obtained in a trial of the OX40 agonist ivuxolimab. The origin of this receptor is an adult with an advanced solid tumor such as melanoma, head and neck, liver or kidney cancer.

The CDR3 loop is CASSQSHFRGNSNQPQHF. The CDR3 DNA reads TGTGCCAGCAGCCAATCACATTTTAGAGGGAATAGCAATCAGCCCCAGCATTTT. The V gene is TRBV4-2, the J gene TRBJ1-5; D is ambiguous. Germline V gene sequence: CDR1 LGHNA, CDR2 YNFKEQ. The CDR3 loop spans 18 amino acids. Trimming stripped 2 bases from V and 0 bases from J, with 17 bases between.